The clone carrying this T cell receptor (beta chain) has a count of ten or more. Its antigen is as yet unknown. The repertoire came from unfractionated whole blood and reflected all unsorted peripheral T cells. Reverse transcription used about 510 ng RNA and constant-region primers for alpha and beta. Alpha and beta chain libraries were made separately by chain-specific third strand synthesis with multiplexing indices. MiXCR, applied by TCRdb to the 5' RACE reads, yields one record per CDR3 protein. The data contain 10,000 or so distinct CDR3 sequences, around 4.9% of them singletons. V lost 5 bases, J lost 6 bases, and 11 bases lay in between. Germline V gives CDR1 SEHNR, CDR2 FQNEAQ (reference sequence). The CDR3 contains 12 residues. This specimen comes from a study of HIV-infected patients and healthy controls. The study, taken as a whole, reports: With just sixteen HIV-infected individuals processed, the findings' generality was considered strongly limited. MAIT alpha-chain CDR3s were frequent in healthy controls, depleted in HIV+.

The TCR originated in an adult with HIV infection. V usage is TRBV7-9 and J usage is TRBJ2-7, with D uncertain. Here the sequenced sample was blood, taken before antiretroviral therapy. In nucleotides, the CDR3 is TGTGCCAGCAGCCCCTTGTCCGGCGAGCAGTACTTC. Encoded protein: CASSPLSGEQYF.